This TCR beta chain was obtained from a study of blood T cell repertoires in COVID-19. About the research overall: Researchers got acute and convalescent COVID-19 samples from the United States, Italy and Spain. T cells, B-cell-depleted T cells, or PBMCs supplied cDNA or gDNA.

V lost 2 bases and J lost 2, with 22 bases in between. This CDR3 contains 18 residues. Germline V gene sequence: CDR1 SNHLY, CDR2 FYNNEI. Per the original methods: Using reference gene primer amplification, nucleated cell counts were estimated. Method: immunoSEQ multiplex PCR; TCRdb's copy keeps in-frame clones and lacks some. That table supplies the V and J calls and clone size; D and trimming were determined from the DNA. Altogether 20,000 to 30,000 clones are present, 83% being singletons, with the ten largest covering roughly 22%. The chain links TRBV2 to TRBJ2-7; D might be TRBD1 (5 bases). The source of this sequence is a human donor in a cohort sampled during active COVID-19. The specimen sequenced was peripheral blood. CDR3 loop: CASSESRTVRVGTYEQYF. CDR3 nucleotide sequence: TGTGCCAGCAGTGAAAGTAGGACCGTCAGGGTGGGGACCTACGAGCAGTACTTC.